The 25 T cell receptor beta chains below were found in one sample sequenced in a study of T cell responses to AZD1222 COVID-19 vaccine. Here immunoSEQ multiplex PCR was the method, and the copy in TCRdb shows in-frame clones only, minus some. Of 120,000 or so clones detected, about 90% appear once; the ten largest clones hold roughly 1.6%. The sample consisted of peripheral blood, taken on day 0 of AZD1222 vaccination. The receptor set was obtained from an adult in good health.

CDR3 region: CASSLGDPGELFF. CDR3 nucleotides: TGTGCCAGCAGCTTAGGGGACCCCGGGGAGCTGTTTTTT. The V gene is TRBV7-9, the J gene TRBJ2-2; tentatively, D is TRBD1 or TRBD2 (5 bases each). V dropped 1 base and J dropped 6 bases, with 6 bases sitting between them. The CDR3 is 13 residues long. Germline CDR1 is SEHNR and CDR2 is FQNEAQ (reference sequence).

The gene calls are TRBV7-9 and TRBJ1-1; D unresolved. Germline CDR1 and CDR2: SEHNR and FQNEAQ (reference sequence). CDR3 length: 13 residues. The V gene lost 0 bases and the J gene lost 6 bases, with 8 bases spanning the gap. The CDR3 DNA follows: TGTGCCAGCAGCTTAGCACGGGCCCCTGAAGCTTTCTTT. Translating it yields CASSLARAPEAFF.

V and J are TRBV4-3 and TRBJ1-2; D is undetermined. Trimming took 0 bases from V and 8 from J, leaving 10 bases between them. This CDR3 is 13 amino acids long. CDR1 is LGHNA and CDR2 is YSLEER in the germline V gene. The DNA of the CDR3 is TGCGCCAGCAGCCAAGACGGCGCCCGCGGCTACACCTTC. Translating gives CASSQDGARGYTF.

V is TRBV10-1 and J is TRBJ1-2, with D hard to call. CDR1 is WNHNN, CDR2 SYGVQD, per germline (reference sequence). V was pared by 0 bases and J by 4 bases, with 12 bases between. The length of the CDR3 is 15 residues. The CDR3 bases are TGCGCCAGCAGTGAGTCGGCCTTGCCCTCCTATGGCTACACCTTC. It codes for CASSESALPSYGYTF.

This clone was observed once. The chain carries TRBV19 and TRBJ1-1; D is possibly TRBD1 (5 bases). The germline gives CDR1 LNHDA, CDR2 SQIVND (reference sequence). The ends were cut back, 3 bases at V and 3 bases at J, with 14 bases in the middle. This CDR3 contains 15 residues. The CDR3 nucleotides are TGTGCCAGTAGTATCGCATCCCCGGGGGACACTGAAGCTTTCTTT. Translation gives CASSIASPGDTEAFF.

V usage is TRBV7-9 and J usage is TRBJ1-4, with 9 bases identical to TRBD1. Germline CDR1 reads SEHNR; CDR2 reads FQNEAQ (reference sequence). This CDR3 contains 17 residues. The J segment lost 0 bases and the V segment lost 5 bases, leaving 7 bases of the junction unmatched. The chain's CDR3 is CASSLSTGGSTNEKLFF. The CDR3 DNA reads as TGTGCCAGCAGCCTCTCGACAGGGGGGTCAACTAATGAAAAACTGTTTTTT.

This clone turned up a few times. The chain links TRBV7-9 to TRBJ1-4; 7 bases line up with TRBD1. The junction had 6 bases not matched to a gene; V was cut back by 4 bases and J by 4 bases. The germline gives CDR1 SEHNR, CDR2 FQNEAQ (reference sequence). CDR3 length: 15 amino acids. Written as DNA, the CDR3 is TGTGCCAGCAGCTCAACAGGGGTCGTTAATGAAAAACTGTTTTTT. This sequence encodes CASSSTGVVNEKLFF.

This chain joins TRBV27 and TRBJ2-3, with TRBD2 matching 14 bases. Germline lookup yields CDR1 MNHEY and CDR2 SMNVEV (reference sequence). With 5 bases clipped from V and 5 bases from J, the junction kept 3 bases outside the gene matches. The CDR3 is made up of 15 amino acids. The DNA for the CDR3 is TGTGCCAGCAGTCGGACTAGCGGGAGGAGAGATACGCAGTATTTT. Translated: CASSRTSGRRDTQYF.

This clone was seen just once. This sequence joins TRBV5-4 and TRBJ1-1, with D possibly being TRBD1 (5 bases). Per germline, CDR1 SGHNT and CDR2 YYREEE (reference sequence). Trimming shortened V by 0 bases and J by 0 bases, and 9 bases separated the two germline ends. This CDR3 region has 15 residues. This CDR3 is CASSLEAGLNTEAFF. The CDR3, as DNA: TGTGCCAGCAGCTTGGAGGCGGGACTGAACACTGAAGCTTTCTTT. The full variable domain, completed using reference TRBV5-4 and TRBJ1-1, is ETGVTQSPTHLIKTRGQQVTLRCSSQSGHNTVSWYQQALGQGPQFIFQYYREEENGRGNFPPRFSGLQFPNYSSELNVNALELDDSALYLCASSLEAGLNTEAFFGQGTRLTVV.

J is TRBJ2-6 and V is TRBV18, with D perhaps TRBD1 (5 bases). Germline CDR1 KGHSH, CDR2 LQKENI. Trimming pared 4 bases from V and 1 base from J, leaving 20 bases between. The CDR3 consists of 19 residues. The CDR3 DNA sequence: TGTGCCAGCTCACACGACAGTCTGTACGTACTGTCTGGGGCCAACGTCCTGACTTTC. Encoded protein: CASSHDSLYVLSGANVLTF. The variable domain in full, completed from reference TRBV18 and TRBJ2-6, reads NAGVMQNPRHLVRRRGQEARLRCSPMKGHSHVYWYRQLPEEGLKFMVYLQKENIIDESGMPKERFSAEFPKEGPSILRIQQVVRGDSAAYFCASSHDSLYVLSGANVLTFGAGSRLTVL.

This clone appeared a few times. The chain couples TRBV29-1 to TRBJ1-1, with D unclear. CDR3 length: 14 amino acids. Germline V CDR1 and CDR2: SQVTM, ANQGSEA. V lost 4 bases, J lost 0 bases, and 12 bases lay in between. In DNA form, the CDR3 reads TGCAGCGTTGTTCTTTGGGCACTGAACACTGAAGCTTTCTTT. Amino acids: CSVVLWALNTEAFF.

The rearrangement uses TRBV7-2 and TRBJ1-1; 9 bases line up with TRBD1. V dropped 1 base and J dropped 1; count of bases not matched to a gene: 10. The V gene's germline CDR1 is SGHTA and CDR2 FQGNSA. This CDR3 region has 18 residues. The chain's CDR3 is CASSLEGQGQPGNTEAFF. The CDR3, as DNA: TGTGCCAGCAGCTTAGAGGGACAGGGACAGCCCGGGAACACTGAAGCTTTCTTT.

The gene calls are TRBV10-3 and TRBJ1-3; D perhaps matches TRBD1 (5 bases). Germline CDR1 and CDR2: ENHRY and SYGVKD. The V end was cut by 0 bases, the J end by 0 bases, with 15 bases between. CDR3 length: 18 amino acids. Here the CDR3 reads CAISESLGTSRSGNTIYF. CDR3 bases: TGTGCCATCAGTGAGTCTCTCGGGACTTCCCGCTCTGGAAACACCATATATTTT.

CDR3 bases: TGTGCCTGGAGGATTAGTATTCGCGCCTCTAACTATGGCTACACCTTC. It specifies CAWRISIRASNYGYTF. The genes are TRBV30 and TRBJ1-2; D unresolved. The V gene's germline CDR1 is GTSNPN and CDR2 SVGIG (reference sequence). Trimming removed 3 bases from V and 0 bases from J, with 17 bases in between. This CDR3 region has 16 residues.

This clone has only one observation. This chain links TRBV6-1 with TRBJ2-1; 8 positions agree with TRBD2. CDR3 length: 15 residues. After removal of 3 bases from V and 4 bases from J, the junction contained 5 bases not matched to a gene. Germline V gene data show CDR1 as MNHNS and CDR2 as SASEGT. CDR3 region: CASSDLAGGYNEQFF. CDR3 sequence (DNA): TGTGCCAGCAGTGATTTGGCGGGAGGATACAATGAGCAGTTCTTC.

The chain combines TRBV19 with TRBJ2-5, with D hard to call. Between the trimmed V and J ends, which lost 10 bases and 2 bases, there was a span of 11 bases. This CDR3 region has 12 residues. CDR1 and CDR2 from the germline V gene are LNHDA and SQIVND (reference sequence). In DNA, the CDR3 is TGTGCCACCTCAGTTGCTCAAGAGACCCAGTACTTC. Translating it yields CATSVAQETQYF.

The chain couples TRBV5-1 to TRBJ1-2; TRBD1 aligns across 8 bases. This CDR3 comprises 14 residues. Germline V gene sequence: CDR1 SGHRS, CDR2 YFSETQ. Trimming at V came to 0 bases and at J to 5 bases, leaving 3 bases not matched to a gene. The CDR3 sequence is CASSLGQGQYGYTF. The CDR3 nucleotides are TGCGCCAGCAGCTTGGGACAGGGGCAGTATGGCTACACCTTC.

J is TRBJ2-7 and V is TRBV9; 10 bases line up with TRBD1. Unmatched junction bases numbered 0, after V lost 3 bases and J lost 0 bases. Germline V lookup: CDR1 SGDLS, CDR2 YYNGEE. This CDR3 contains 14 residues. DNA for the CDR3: TGTGCCAGCAGCGGGACAGGGGGCTCCTACGAGCAGTACTTC. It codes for CASSGTGGSYEQYF.

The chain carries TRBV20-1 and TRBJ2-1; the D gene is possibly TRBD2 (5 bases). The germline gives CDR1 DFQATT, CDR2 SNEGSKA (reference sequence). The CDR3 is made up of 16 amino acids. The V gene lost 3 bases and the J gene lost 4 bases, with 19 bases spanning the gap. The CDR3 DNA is TGCAGTGCTAGTCGCTATGAAGTAGCGCCTTACAATGAGCAGTTCTTC. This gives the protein CSASRYEVAPYNEQFF.

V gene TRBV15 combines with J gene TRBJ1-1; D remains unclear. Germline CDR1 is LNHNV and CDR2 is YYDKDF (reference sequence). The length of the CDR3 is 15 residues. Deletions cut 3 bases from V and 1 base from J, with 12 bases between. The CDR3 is CATSSVVLKNTEAFF. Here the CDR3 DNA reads TGTGCCACCAGCAGCGTTGTCTTGAAGAACACTGAAGCTTTCTTT.

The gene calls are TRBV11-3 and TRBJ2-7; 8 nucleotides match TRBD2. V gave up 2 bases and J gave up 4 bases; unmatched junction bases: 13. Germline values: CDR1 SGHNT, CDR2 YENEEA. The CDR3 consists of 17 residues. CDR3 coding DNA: TGTGCCAGCAGCTTAAGTAGCGGGATACATAGCGCTTACGAGCAGTACTTC. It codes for CASSLSSGIHSAYEQYF.

The CDR3 loop is CASSLGTAVEAFF. CDR3 coding DNA: TGTGCCAGCAGCTTAGGGACAGCTGTTGAAGCTTTCTTT. The chain combines TRBV5-6 with TRBJ1-1, with TRBD1 identical over 7 bases. The CDR3 consists of 13 residues. V trimming: 2 bases; J trimming: 7 bases; junction bases outside the gene matches: 5. Per germline, CDR1 SGHDT and CDR2 YYEEEE.

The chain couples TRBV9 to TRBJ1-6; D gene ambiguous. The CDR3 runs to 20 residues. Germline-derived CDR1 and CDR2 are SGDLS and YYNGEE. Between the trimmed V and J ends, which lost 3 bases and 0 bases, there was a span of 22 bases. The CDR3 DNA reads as TGTGCCAGCAGCGATGGCGGAGCCCCTCGATTGAGCTCCTATAATTCACCCCTCCACTTT. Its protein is CASSDGGAPRLSSYNSPLHF.

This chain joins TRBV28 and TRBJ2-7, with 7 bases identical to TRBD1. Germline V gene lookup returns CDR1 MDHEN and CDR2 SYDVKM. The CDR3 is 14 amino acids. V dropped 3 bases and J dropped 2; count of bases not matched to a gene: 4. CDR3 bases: TGTGCCAGCAGTTTGTGGGACAGCCCCTACGAGCAGTACTTC. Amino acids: CASSLWDSPYEQYF.

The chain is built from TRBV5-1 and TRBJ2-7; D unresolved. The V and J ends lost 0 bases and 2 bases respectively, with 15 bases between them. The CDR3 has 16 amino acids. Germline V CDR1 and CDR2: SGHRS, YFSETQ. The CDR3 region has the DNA TGCGCCAGCAGCTTGGAGAGCGAGGCGTTCCCCTACGAGCAGTACTTC. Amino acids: CASSLESEAFPYEQYF.